This T cell receptor (beta chain) was sequenced during a study of blood T cell repertoires in COVID-19. Study-level information: The United States, Italy and Spain were the sources of the acute and convalescent COVID-19 samples. Sources were T cells, B-cell-depleted T cells, or PBMCs; the material itself was cDNA or gDNA.

Regarding this clone: The sample carries other DNA sequences with the same CDR3.

Original processing notes: Cell counts per sample came from amplifying reference gene primers. Generated by immunoSEQ multiplex PCR, the TCRdb table keeps only in-frame clones and is missing some. V, J and clone size are those of that table, while D and trimming were read from the DNA. The sample has roughly 180,000 clones, about 88% seen once. Seattle patients were enrolled while actively infected and followed longitudinally. This TCR came from a woman between 45 and 65 years old with COVID-19, enrolled during active disease. The source material was peripheral blood.

CDR3 amino acids: CAWSGQMNTEAFF. CDR3 bases: TGTGCCTGGAGTGGCCAGATGAACACTGAAGCTTTCTTT. The V gene is TRBV30, the J gene TRBJ1-1; D not certain. V lost 1 base to trimming and J lost 0 bases, with 6 bases between them. The germline V gene has CDR1 GTSNPN and CDR2 SVGIG (reference sequence). The CDR3 totals 13 residues.